This T cell receptor (beta chain) was observed in a study of T cell responses to AZD1222 COVID-19 vaccine. Measured with immunoSEQ multiplex PCR; TCRdb has only the in-frame clones, and not every one. Of approximately 76,000 clones detected, over 80% appear once; the ten largest clones hold 2.5% to 3%. Germline assignment: CDR1 SQVTM and CDR2 ANQGSEA. V was shortened by 7 bases and J by 2 bases, with 15 bases between the two germline ends. CDR3 size: 14 residues. The chain links TRBV29-1 to TRBJ1-3; D not resolved. This material consisted of peripheral blood, taken on day 0 of AZD1222 vaccination. The TCR sequence derives from an adult in good health. CDR3 sequence (DNA): TGCAGCGCGAGGGTAAACAGCGCTGGAAACACCATATATTTT. Its protein product is CSARVNSAGNTIYF. Complete variable domain (other parts from reference TRBV29-1 and TRBJ1-3): SAVISQKPSRDICQRGTSLTIQCQVDSQVTMMFWYRQQPGQSLTLIATANQGSEATYESGFVIDKFPISRPNLTFSTLTVSNMSPEDSSIYLCSARVNSAGNTIYFGEGSWLTVV.